Listed below are T cell receptor beta chains from one sample, sequenced in a study of Ad26.COV2.S vaccination and SARS-CoV-2 variants. Sequencing used immunoSEQ multiplex PCR; TCRdb keeps in-frame clones, though not all of them. The table includes 400,000 to 500,000 clones, about 91% detected once. This specimen was peripheral blood, taken in a trial of Ad26.COV2.S vaccine versus placebo. The origin of the receptors is a person aged 18 to 59 who received the Ad26.COV2.S COVID-19 vaccine or a placebo. CDR3s include the opening cysteine and the closing phenylalanine or tryptophan. A D gene is named only where the DNA matches it firmly.

v_call	d_call	j_call	cdr3_length	cdr3_aa
TRBV5-4	TRBD1	TRBJ2-2	14	CASSRTGGPGELFF
TRBV11-3	NA	TRBJ2-3	17	CASSLRGGRKGTDTQYF
TRBV14	TRBD1	TRBJ1-4	16	CASSQRQGRSNEKLFF
TRBV29-1	TRBD2	TRBJ2-1	13	CSAAQRGYNEQFF
TRBV24-1	NA	TRBJ2-1	15	CATSPAESSYNEQFF
TRBV20-1	NA	TRBJ1-4	11	CSARVTEKLFF
TRBV6-5	NA	TRBJ1-1	14	CASRKGGAGTEAFF
TRBV7-2	TRBD1	TRBJ1-2	15	CASSFPGTGRGGYTF
TRBV29-1	NA	TRBJ1-5	13	CSVVVGNGQPQHF
TRBV5-4	NA	TRBJ1-1	14	CASRKDAGNTEAFF
TRBV18	NA	TRBJ2-2	18	CASSPPRTRTKLTGELFF
TRBV4-2	NA	TRBJ1-1	13	CASSQGGNTEAFF
TRBV4-3	NA	TRBJ1-1	16	CASSQDGQDTYTEAFF
TRBV7-2	TRBD2	TRBJ2-2	14	CASSYSGNGGELFF
TRBV30	NA	TRBJ1-6	13	CAWSGQANSPLHF
TRBV30	TRBD1	TRBJ1-2	15	CAWSGGRGRKYGYTF
TRBV14	NA	TRBJ1-5	13	CASSQDPYQPQHF
TRBV5-1	NA	TRBJ1-1	15	CASSLDGGSNTEAFF
TRBV15	TRBD2	TRBJ2-1	16	CATSRDVAGANNEQFF
TRBV10-3	NA	TRBJ1-2	15	CAISESIGYRDGYTF
TRBV7-2	TRBD1	TRBJ2-5	15	CASSLNTGAGETQYF
TRBV6-6	NA	TRBJ2-2	16	CASSVPWRAGTGELFF
TRBV9	NA	TRBJ1-2	13	CASSVVPWQGYTF
TRBV6-2/TRBV6-3	NA	TRBJ1-2	14	CASSYSRSNYGYTF
TRBV2	NA	TRBJ1-4	15	CASSNLQGTGEKLFF
TRBV4-3	TRBD1	TRBJ2-2	18	CASSQEIPDREDTGELFF
TRBV11-2	NA	TRBJ2-3	13	CASSPGGPDTQYF
TRBV5-1	NA	TRBJ2-2	15	CASSLEGGQRGELFF
TRBV5-4	NA	TRBJ2-3	13	CASSLPRTDTQYF
TRBV5-1	TRBD1	TRBJ2-4	16	CASSAGTAGDKNIQYF
TRBV19	NA	TRBJ1-2	13	CASLGPDRYGYTF
TRBV7-8	NA	TRBJ1-1	15	CASSPGRGRNTEAFF
TRBV25-1	TRBD2	TRBJ2-4	17	CASSAHGGEGLGYIQYF
TRBV5-1	NA	TRBJ1-2	14	CASSWGQGTYGYTF
TRBV28	TRBD1	TRBJ1-1	15	CASSLPGQGTTEAFF
TRBV6-5	NA	TRBJ1-5	14	CASSSTGSNQPQHF
TRBV30	NA	TRBJ1-6	13	CAWSATGNSPLHF
TRBV2	NA	TRBJ2-7	13	CAGLGAADYEQYF
TRBV7-9	NA	TRBJ2-2	16	CASSSLAETNTGELFF
TRBV5-4	TRBD1	TRBJ1-1	14	CASSGDRGVSEAFF
TRBV7-9	TRBD1	TRBJ1-3	16	CASSHHPGTGENTIYF
TRBV19	TRBD2	TRBJ2-3	14	CACKGGRSTDTQYF
TRBV6-5	TRBD1	TRBJ1-4	14	CASSLGTANEKLFF
TRBV18	NA	TRBJ2-7	13	CASSPGVGDEQYF
TRBV4-3	NA	TRBJ2-1	15	CASSREDRATNEQFF
TRBV28	NA	TRBJ1-4	12	CASRKLGEKLFF
TRBV3-1/TRBV3-2	NA	TRBJ1-5	15	CASSQDMGLNQPQHF
TRBV7-2	NA	TRBJ2-5	16	CASSSGTGGRKETQYF
TRBV5-1	NA	TRBJ2-3	14	CASSSRWPTDTQYF
TRBV7-8	NA	TRBJ1-2	14	CASSSTRGGRGYTF
TRBV4-2	NA	TRBJ2-1	16	CASSPMSGLLGYEQFF
TRBV10-3	TRBD2	TRBJ2-5	15	CAISGGTSAKETQYF